This entry concerns a single TCR beta chain. This clonotype turned up a few times. The target of this receptor is not known. No much larger clone is present one base from it, and per-base qualities are unavailable. According to the germline V gene (reference sequence), CDR1 reads SEHNR and CDR2 reads FQNEAQ. The CDR3 runs 14 residues from the cysteine to the phenylalanine. Of all the DNA, just the CDR3 is kept, 42 bases in frame from base 1. The germline V end is reduced by 6 bases and the J end by 7 bases; junction bases left unmatched: 7. This sample is part of a study of blood T cells in healthy people across ages (dated by TCRdb to about 2015). About the investigation overall: In model experiments, template switching captured about one uniquely barcoded TCR beta cDNA molecule for every two T cells. Using deep sequencing normalized with unique cDNA molecular identifiers, the study measured how TCR beta repertoire diversity changes with age. Four age groups were formed from the donors: young (average approximately 17 years), middle-aged (just under 40), aged (62) and long-lived (less than 85). To avoid experimental bias, donors of different ages were spread randomly across the sequencing lanes. For two donors (one aged 18 to 30 and one aged 80 or older), the study analyzed two additional independent replicas of 1 million unique cDNA reads from the same blood draw. Here is what the overall study found, with its caveats: Estimates of total diversity based on one million sequenced T cells were considered lower bounds and underestimates. Observed TCR beta diversity per million T cells fell roughly linearly with age, and a significant reduction was already apparent by age around 44. A strong correlation was found between observed TCR beta diversity and the percentage of naive T cells measured by flow cytometry. The long-lived group showed more naive CD4+ T cells, fewer expanded clones and increased TCR diversity than the aged group, suggesting age selection. Conclusive comparison of naive and antigen-experienced compartments was prevented by the profiling of bulk unsorted PBMCs. Because the CMV infection status of the donors was unknown, age-related changes in expanded clonotypes may potentially have been confounded.

The roughly 39 donors, aged about 6 to 100 years, were systemically healthy Caucasian individuals from Russia. Approximately 10 milliliters of peripheral blood were collected from each donor into EDTA-treated Vacutainer tubes. PBMCs were isolated by Ficoll-Paque density-gradient centrifugation, with at least 6.5 million obtained per sample. Trizol reagent was used to extract total RNA from PBMCs, with at least 6 micrograms per sample. For every donor, an aliquot of PBMCs went through flow cytometry to measure the percentages of naive CD45RAhigh/CD27high T cells. Receptor amplification or capture employed 5' RACE. The sequencer listed for this sample is Illumina HiSeq 2500. A second PCR of 7 to 11 cycles was run with a J-beta primer mix and a sample-barcoded 5' primer. Each TCR beta cDNA molecule received a unique molecular identifier from a template-switch 5' adaptor carrying 12 random nucleotides. Each sample yielded at least 2.5 million CDR3-containing paired-end reads. First-strand cDNA synthesis was performed from all RNA using the Mint cDNA synthesis kit, with priming by a TRBC-specific oligonucleotide. Following uracil-DNA glycosylase treatment, all cDNA underwent a first 18-cycle PCR with the universal primers M1SS and BC2_uni_R. In the authors' own workflow: For normalization, 1 million high-quality reads were randomly selected from each sample, with every read carrying a distinct molecular identifier. Instead of being binned into consensus sequences, reads with shared molecular identifiers were discarded. CDR3 identification, clonotype clustering and error correction used MiTCR with a Q25 quality threshold and the strictest error-elimination algorithm. A nonparametric unseen species model with Euler transformation was used to estimate lower-bound total TCR beta diversity. Clones were called with MiXCR by TCRdb after fastp trimmed the public reads at Q25, and only in-frame beta chains were retained. Rows with one shared CDR3 protein collapse into an entry with the most common genes and DNA. TCRdb, not the original authors, processed these V and J calls. This sample gives about 750,000 distinct CDR3 sequences in total; roughly 50% of them show up just once. The top ten constitute roughly 40% of the sample.

Recombination joined TRBV7-9 with TRBJ2-1; 9 bases in the middle match TRBD2. The sample was blood. The receptor was derived from a man older than 75 in good health. The DNA sequence follows: TGTGCCAGCAGTCGCGGGAGGGCCGGTAATGAGCAGTTCTTC. Protein translation: CASSRGRAGNEQFF.